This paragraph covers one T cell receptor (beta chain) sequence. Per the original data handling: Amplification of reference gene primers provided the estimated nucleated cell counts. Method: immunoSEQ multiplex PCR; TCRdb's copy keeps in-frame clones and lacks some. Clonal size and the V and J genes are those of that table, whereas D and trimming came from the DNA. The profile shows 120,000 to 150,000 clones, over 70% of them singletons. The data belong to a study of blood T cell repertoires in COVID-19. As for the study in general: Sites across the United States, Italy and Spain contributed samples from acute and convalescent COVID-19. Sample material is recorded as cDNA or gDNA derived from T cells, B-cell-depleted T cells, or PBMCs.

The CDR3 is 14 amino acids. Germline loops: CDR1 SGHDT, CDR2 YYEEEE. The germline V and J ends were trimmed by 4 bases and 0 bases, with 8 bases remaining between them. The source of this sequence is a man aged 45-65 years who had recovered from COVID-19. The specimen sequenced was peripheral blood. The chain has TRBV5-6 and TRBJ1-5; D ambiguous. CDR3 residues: CASSLYFSNQPQHF. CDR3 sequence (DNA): TGTGCCAGCAGCCTCTACTTTAGCAATCAGCCCCAGCATTTT. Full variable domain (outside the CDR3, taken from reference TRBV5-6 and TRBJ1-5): DAGVTQSPTHLIKTRGQQVTLRCSPKSGHDTVSWYQQALGQGPQFIFQYYEEEERQRGNFPDRFSGHQFPNYSSELNVNALLLGDSALYLCASSLYFSNQPQHFGDGTRLSIL.